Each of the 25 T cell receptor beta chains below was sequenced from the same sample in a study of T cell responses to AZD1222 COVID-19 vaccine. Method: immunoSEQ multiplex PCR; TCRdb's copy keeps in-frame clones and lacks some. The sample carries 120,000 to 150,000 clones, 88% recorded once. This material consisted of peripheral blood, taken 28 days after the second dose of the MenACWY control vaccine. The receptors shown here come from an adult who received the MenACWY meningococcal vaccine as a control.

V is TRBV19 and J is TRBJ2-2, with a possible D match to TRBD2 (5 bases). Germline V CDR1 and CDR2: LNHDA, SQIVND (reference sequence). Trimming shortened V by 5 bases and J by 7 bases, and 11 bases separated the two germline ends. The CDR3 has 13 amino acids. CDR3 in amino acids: CASSPLAIGELFF. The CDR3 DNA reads TGTGCCAGTAGTCCGCTAGCAATCGGGGAGCTGTTTTTT.

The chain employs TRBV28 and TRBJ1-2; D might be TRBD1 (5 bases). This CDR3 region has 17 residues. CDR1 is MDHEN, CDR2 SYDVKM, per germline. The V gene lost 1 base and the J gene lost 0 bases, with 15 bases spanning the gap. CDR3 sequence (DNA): TGTGCCAGCAGTTTATATACCGGGGGGAGAGCTAACTATGGCTACACCTTC. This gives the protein CASSLYTGGRANYGYTF.

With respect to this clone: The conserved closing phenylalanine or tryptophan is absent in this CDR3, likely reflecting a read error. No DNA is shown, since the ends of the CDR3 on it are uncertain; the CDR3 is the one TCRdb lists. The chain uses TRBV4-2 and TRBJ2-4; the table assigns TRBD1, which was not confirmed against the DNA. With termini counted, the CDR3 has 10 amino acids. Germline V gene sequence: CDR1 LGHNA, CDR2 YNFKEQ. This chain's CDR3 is CASSGRTGRV.

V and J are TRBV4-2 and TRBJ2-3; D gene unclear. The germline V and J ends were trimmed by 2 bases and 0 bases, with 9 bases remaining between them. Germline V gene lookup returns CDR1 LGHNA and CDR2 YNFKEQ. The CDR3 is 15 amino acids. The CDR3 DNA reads TGTGCCAGCAGCCAAAGGTTAGGTAGCACAGATACGCAGTATTTT. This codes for CASSQRLGSTDTQYF.

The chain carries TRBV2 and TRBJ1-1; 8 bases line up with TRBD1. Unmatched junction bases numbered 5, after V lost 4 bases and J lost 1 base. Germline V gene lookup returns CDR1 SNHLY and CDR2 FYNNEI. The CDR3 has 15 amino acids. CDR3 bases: TGTGCCAGCAGTGGGACAGGGATGACGAACACTGAAGCTTTCTTT. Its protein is CASSGTGMTNTEAFF.

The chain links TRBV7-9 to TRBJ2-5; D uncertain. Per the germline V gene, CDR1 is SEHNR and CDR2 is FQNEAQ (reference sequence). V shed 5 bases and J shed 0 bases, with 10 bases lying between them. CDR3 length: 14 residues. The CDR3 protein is CASSLMGYQETQYF. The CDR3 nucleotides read TGTGCCAGCAGCCTTATGGGGTACCAAGAGACCCAGTACTTC.

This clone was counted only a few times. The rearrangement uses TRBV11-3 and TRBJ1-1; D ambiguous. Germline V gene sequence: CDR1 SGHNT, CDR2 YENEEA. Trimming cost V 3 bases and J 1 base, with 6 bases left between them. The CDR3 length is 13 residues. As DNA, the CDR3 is TGTGCCAGCAGCTTCGACAAGAACACTGAAGCTTTCTTT. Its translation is CASSFDKNTEAFF.

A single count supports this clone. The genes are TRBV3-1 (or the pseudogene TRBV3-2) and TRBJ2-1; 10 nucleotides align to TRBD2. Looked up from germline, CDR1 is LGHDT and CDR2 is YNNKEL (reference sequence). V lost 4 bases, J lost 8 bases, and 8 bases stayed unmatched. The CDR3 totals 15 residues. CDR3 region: CASSLRVAGGDEQFF. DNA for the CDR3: TGTGCCAGCAGCCTTAGAGTAGCGGGAGGTGATGAGCAGTTCTTC.

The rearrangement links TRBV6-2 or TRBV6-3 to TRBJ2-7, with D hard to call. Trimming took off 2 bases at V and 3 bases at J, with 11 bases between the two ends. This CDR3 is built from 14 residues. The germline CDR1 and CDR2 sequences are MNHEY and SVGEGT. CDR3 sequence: CASSYAASGYEQYF. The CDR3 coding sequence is TGTGCCAGCAGTTACGCGGCAAGTGGCTACGAGCAGTACTTC.

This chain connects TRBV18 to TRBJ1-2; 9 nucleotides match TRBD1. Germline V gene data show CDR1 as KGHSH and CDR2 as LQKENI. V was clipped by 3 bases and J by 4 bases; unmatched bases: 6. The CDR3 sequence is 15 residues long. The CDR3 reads CASSPDRGQGYGYTF. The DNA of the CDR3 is TGTGCCAGCTCACCGGACCGGGGACAGGGCTATGGCTACACCTTC.

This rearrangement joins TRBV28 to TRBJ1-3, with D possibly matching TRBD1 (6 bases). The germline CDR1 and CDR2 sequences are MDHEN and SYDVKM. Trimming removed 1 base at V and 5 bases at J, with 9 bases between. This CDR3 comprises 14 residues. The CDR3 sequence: CASSLFGGRNTIYF. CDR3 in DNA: TGTGCCAGCAGTTTATTTGGGGGCCGAAACACCATATATTTT.

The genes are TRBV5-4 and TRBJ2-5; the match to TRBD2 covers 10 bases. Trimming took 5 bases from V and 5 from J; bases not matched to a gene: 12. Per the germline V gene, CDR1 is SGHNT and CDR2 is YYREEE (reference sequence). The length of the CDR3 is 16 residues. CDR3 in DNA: TGTGCCAGCAGGAAAACTAGCGGGGCGGGGGAGGAGACCCAGTACTTC. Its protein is CASRKTSGAGEETQYF.

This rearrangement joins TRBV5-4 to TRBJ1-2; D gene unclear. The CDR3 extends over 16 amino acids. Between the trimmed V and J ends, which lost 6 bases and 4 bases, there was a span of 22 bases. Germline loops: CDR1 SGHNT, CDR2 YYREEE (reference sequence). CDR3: CASNIYIGGIGYGYTF. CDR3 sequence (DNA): TGTGCCAGCAACATATATATAGGAGGGATTGGCTATGGCTACACCTTC.

The CDR3 loop is CASRKKTGYGYTF. CDR3 nucleotide sequence: TGTGCCAGCAGGAAAAAGACAGGGTACGGCTACACCTTC. The V gene is TRBV28, the J gene TRBJ1-2; 7 bases map to TRBD1. This CDR3 region has 13 residues. Per the germline V gene, CDR1 is MDHEN and CDR2 is SYDVKM. With V trimmed by 6 bases and J by 8 bases, 9 bases remained unmatched.

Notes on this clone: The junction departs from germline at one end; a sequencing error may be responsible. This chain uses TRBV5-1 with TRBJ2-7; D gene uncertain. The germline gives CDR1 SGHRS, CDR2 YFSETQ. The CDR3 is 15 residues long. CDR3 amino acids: CASSLARLPGDEQYF. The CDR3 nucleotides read TGCGCCAGCAGTTTGGCCCGACTTCCTGGGGACGAGCAGTACTTC. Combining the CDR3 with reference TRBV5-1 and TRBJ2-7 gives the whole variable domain KAGVTQTPRYLIKTRGQQVTLSCSPISGHRSVSWYQQTPGQGLQFLFEYFSETQRNKGNFPGRFSGRQFSNSRSEMNVSTLELGDSALYLCASSLARLPGDEQYFGPGTRLTVT.

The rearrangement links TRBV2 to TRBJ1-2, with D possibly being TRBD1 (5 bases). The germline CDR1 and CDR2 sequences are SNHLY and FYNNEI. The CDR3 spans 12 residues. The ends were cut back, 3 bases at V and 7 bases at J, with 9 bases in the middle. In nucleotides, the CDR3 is TGTGCCAGCAGTGATCAGGGTGGTGGCTACACCTTC. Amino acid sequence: CASSDQGGGYTF.

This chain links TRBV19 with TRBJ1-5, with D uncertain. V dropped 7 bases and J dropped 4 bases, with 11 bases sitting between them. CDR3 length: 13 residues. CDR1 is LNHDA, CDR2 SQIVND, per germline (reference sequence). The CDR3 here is CASTPVWNQPQHF. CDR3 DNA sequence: TGTGCCAGTACCCCGGTGTGGAATCAGCCCCAGCATTTT. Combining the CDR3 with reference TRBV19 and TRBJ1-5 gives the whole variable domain DGGITQSPKYLFRKEGQNVTLSCEQNLNHDAMYWYRQDPGQGLRLIYYSQIVNDFQKGDIAEGYSVSREKKESFPLTVTSAQKNPTAFYLCASTPVWNQPQHFGDGTRLSIL.

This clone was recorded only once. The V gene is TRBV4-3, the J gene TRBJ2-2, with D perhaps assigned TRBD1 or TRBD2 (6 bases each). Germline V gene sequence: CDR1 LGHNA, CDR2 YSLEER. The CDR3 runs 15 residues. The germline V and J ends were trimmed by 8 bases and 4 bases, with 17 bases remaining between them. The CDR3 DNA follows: TGCGCCAGCTCCATAGGGGGGATCGGCACCGGGGAGCTGTTTTTT. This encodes CASSIGGIGTGELFF.

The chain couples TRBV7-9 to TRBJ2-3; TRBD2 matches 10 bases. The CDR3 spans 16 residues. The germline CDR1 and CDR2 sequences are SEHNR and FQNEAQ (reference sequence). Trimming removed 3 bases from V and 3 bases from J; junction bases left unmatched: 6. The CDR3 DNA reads TGTGCCAGCAGCTTCCTAAGCGGGGGGGCGACAGATACGCAGTATTTT. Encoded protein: CASSFLSGGATDTQYF.

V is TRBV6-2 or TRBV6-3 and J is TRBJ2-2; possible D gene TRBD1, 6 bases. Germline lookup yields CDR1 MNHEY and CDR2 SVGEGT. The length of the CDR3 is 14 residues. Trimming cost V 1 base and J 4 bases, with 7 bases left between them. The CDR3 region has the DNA TGTGCCAGCAGTTACTACAGGGCCACCGGGGAGCTGTTTTTT. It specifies CASSYYRATGELFF.

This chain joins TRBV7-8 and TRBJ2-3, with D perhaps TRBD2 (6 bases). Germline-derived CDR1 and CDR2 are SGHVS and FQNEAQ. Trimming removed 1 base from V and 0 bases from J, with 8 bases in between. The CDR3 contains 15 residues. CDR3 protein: CASSLDGGSTDTQYF. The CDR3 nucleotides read TGTGCCAGCAGCTTAGATGGAGGGAGCACAGATACGCAGTATTTT.

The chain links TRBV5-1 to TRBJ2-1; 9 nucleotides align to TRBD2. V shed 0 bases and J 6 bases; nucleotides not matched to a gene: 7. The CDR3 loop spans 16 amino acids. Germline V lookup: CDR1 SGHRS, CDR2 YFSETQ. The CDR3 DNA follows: TGCGCCAGCAGCTTGGTAGCGGGAGAGGGGGGCAATGAGCAGTTCTTC. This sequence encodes CASSLVAGEGGNEQFF.

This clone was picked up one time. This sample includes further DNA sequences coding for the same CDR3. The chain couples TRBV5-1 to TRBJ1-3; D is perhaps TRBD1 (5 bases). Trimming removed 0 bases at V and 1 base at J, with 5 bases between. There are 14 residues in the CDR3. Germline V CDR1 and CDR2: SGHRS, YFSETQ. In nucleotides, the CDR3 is TGCGCCAGCAGCTTGGCAGGGTCTGGAAACACCATATATTTT. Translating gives CASSLAGSGNTIYF. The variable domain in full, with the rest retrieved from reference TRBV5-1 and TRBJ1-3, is KAGVTQTPRYLIKTRGQQVTLSCSPISGHRSVSWYQQTPGQGLQFLFEYFSETQRNKGNFPGRFSGRQFSNSRSEMNVSTLELGDSALYLCASSLAGSGNTIYFGEGSWLTVV.

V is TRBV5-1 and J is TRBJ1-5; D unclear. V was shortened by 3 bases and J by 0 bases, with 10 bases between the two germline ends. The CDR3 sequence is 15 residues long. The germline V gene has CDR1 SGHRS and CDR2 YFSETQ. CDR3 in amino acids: CASSSGIDSNQPQHF. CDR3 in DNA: TGCGCCAGCAGCTCCGGGATTGATAGCAATCAGCCCCAGCATTTT.

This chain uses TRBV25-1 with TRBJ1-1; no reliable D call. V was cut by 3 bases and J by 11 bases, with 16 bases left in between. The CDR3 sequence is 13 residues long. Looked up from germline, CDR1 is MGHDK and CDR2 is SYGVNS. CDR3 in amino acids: CASSDIGWGVAFF. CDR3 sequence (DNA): TGTGCCAGCAGTGATATCGGTTGGGGTGTGGCTTTCTTT. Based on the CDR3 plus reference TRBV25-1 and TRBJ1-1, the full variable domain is EADIYQTPRYLVIGTGKKITLECSQTMGHDKMYWYQQDPGMELHLIHYSYGVNSTEKGDLSSESTVSRIRTEHFPLTLESARPSHTSQYLCASSDIGWGVAFFGQGTRLTVV.